The present T cell receptor (beta chain) was sequenced within a study of technical replicates of blood from a handful of donors. This CDR3 spans 17 amino acids. CDR1 is MGHRA, CDR2 YSYEKL, per germline. V lost 3 bases, J lost 5 bases, and 15 bases stayed unmatched. This clone appeared once. Produced via immunoSEQ multiplex PCR; TCRdb's table is partial and in-frame only. The sample shows about 86,000 clones, roughly 95% of them seen only once. This receptor was obtained from a human donor in good health. The V call is TRBV4-1, the J call TRBJ2-7; 8 positions match TRBD1. The sample was T cells isolated from PBMCs. This CDR3 is CASSHPVSRGPSNEQYF. The DNA for the CDR3 is TGCGCCAGCAGCCATCCCGTCAGCAGGGGGCCTTCTAACGAGCAGTACTTC.